This T cell receptor beta chain was documented in a study of blood T cell repertoires in COVID-19. Profiling relied on immunoSEQ multiplex PCR, and the TCRdb table lists in-frame clones only, not all of them. Here the sample spans under 300,000 clones, more than 70% being singletons. Sequenced: peripheral blood. This TCR derives from a man of 80 years or more with acute or convalescent COVID-19.

CDR3 amino acids: CASSSRDIGGNQPQHF. The CDR3 region has the DNA TGCGCCAGCAGCTCCCGGGACATCGGGGGCAATCAGCCCCAGCATTTT. This chain connects TRBV4-1 to TRBJ1-5; D is possibly TRBD1 (6 bases). The V end was cut by 5 bases, the J end by 2 bases, with 16 bases between. Germline V gene data show CDR1 as MGHRA and CDR2 as YSYEKL. The CDR3 is made up of 16 amino acids.